The 16 T cell receptor beta chains listed next were all sequenced from one sample in a study of shared clonotypes between healthy human individuals. Sequencing used immunoSEQ multiplex PCR; TCRdb keeps in-frame clones, though not all of them. Among about 330,000 clones, under 80% were seen once, and the ten largest hold about a tenth. The sequenced sample was memory CD4+ T cells sorted from blood. Subset defined: CD45RA-negative fraction. All receptors come from a man aged 30 to 39 in good health.

The gene calls are TRBV6-1 and TRBJ1-1, with D possibly matching TRBD1 (5 bases). Between the trimmed V and J ends, which lost 4 bases and 8 bases, there was a span of 11 bases. Germline V gene data show CDR1 as MNHNS and CDR2 as SASEGT. CDR3 length: 12 residues. This CDR3 reads CASSGDLVEAFF. As DNA, the CDR3 is TGTGCCAGCAGTGGGGACCTAGTGGAAGCTTTCTTT.

The chain couples TRBV6-6 to TRBJ2-7, with D possibly TRBD1 on 6 matching bases. The germline V and J ends were trimmed by 5 bases and 6 bases, with 11 bases remaining between them. From germline, CDR1 is MNHNY and CDR2 SVGAGI (reference sequence). The CDR3 runs to 12 residues. The CDR3 nucleotides are TGTGCCAGCAGTGACGACAGGCCCGAGCAGTACTTC. It encodes CASSDDRPEQYF.

The V and J genes are TRBV10-1 and TRBJ1-2, with D perhaps TRBD1 (6 bases). CDR1 is WNHNN and CDR2 is SYGVQD in the germline V gene (reference sequence). V lost 8 bases and J lost 4, with 17 bases in between. This CDR3 contains 14 residues. The CDR3 loop reads CASLPGVGSYGYTF. The DNA for the CDR3 is TGCGCCAGCCTACCAGGGGTGGGTAGCTATGGCTACACCTTC.

The rearrangement uses TRBV7-2 and TRBJ2-7; 9 positions match TRBD2. Germline V gene lookup returns CDR1 SGHTA and CDR2 FQGNSA. The V gene end was trimmed by 5 bases and the J gene end by 2 bases; junction bases not matched to a gene: 4. The CDR3 is made up of 14 amino acids. CDR3 in amino acids: CASSKTSGAYEQYF. The CDR3, as DNA: TGTGCCAGCAGCAAGACTAGCGGAGCCTACGAGCAGTACTTC.

This clone was counted only a few times. The chain joins TRBV7-3 to TRBJ1-1, with no clear D. The V and J ends lost 4 bases and 0 bases respectively, with 6 bases between them. Germline V CDR1 and CDR2: SGHTA, FQGTGA. The CDR3 extends over 13 amino acids. CDR3 region: CASSSKMNTEAFF. The CDR3 DNA follows: TGTGCCAGCAGCTCGAAAATGAACACTGAAGCTTTCTTT.

The chain is built from TRBV10-3 and TRBJ2-1; 7 bases are shared with TRBD1. Germline V gene lookup returns CDR1 ENHRY and CDR2 SYGVKD. After removal of 10 bases from V and 9 bases from J, the junction contained 12 bases not matched to a gene. CDR3 length: 13 residues. The DNA for the CDR3 is TGTGCCACAAGAGGACAGGATAAGCTTGAGCAGTTCTTC. Translating it yields CATRGQDKLEQFF.

The chain is built from TRBV2 and TRBJ2-7, with 8 bases lining up with TRBD2. From germline, CDR1 is SNHLY and CDR2 FYNNEI. CDR3 length: 15 amino acids. V trimming: 7 bases; J trimming: 0 bases; junction bases outside the gene matches: 8. This CDR3 is CASTGLAGFSYEQYF. The DNA for the CDR3 is TGTGCCAGCACTGGGCTAGCGGGCTTCTCCTACGAGCAGTACTTC.

On this clone itself: Other DNA sequences in the sample encode the same CDR3. The DNA of the CDR3 is TGTGCCAGCTCACCAAGCGCAGATACGCAGTATTTT. This codes for CASSPSADTQYF. The chain joins TRBV18 to TRBJ2-3, with unresolved D. Germline V gives CDR1 KGHSH, CDR2 LQKENI. Trimming pared 2 bases from V and 4 bases from J, leaving 4 bases between. This CDR3 contains 12 residues.

This clone has more than one count but fewer than ten. The V gene is TRBV4-3, the J gene TRBJ1-2; 8 nucleotides agree with TRBD1. The V and J ends lost 0 bases and 4 bases, in that order; junction bases with no gene match: 10. Per the germline V gene, CDR1 is LGHNA and CDR2 is YSLEER. This CDR3 is 17 amino acids long. CDR3 DNA: TGCGCCAGCAGCCAAGATCAGAAAGGTGGGACAGGCTATGGCTACACCTTC. Protein product: CASSQDQKGGTGYGYTF.

V gene TRBV15 combines with J gene TRBJ1-2; tentatively, D is TRBD1 (5 bases). In germline, CDR1 is LNHNV, CDR2 YYDKDF (reference sequence). The length of the CDR3 is 18 residues. V was cut by 0 bases and J by 0 bases, with 17 bases left in between. CDR3 DNA sequence: TGTGCCACCAGCAGAGAAGGCCAGGGAAGTCTAGCTAACTATGGCTACACCTTC. Protein product: CATSREGQGSLANYGYTF.

This clone was seen only a few times. V usage is TRBV18 and J usage is TRBJ2-3, with D perhaps matching TRBD1 or TRBD2 (5 bases each). The V and J ends lost 3 bases and 4 bases respectively, with 14 bases between them. Germline values: CDR1 KGHSH, CDR2 LQKENI. The CDR3 sequence is 15 residues long. CDR3 DNA sequence: TGTGCCAGCTCACCGGGACGATCCTCAGCAGATACGCAGTATTTT. Protein: CASSPGRSSADTQYF.

The gene calls are TRBV19 and TRBJ2-5, with D possibly being TRBD2 (5 bases). V dropped 4 bases and J dropped 5 bases, with 14 bases sitting between them. This CDR3 region has 14 residues. Germline CDR1 reads LNHDA; CDR2 reads SQIVND (reference sequence). CDR3 bases: TGTGCCAGTAGTACAAGCGGAGATAGGGAGACCCAGTACTTC. Protein: CASSTSGDRETQYF.

This clone was picked up a small number of times. The V call is TRBV10-3, the J call TRBJ2-1; D remains unclear. The germline CDR1 and CDR2 sequences are ENHRY and SYGVKD. The CDR3 length is 13 residues. V lost 0 bases to trimming and J lost 8 bases, with 8 bases between them. The CDR3 nucleotides read TGTGCCATCAGTGAGTCTTGGGTGTATGAGCAGTTCTTC. This codes for CAISESWVYEQFF.

The chain has TRBV2 and TRBJ1-5, with D perhaps TRBD1 (5 bases). The CDR3 covers 14 residues. The V and J ends lost 2 bases and 3 bases respectively, with 8 bases between them. The V gene's germline CDR1 is SNHLY and CDR2 FYNNEI. The CDR3 here is CASSETGPNQPQHF. CDR3 sequence (DNA): TGTGCCAGCAGTGAAACAGGCCCCAATCAGCCCCAGCATTTT.

The chain employs TRBV28 and TRBJ1-5; D is unresolved. The CDR3 runs to 15 residues. The V gene's germline CDR1 is MDHEN and CDR2 SYDVKM. V shed 4 bases and J shed 3 bases, with 13 bases lying between them. Here the CDR3 reads CASSSPTHTNQPQHF. Written as DNA, the CDR3 is TGTGCCAGCAGTTCCCCGACGCACACCAATCAGCCCCAGCATTTT. The whole variable domain, filled in from reference TRBV28 and TRBJ1-5, reads DVKVTQSSRYLVKRTGEKVFLECVQDMDHENMFWYRQDPGLGLRLIYFSYDVKMKEKGDIPEGYSVSREKKERFSLILESASTNQTSMYLCASSSPTHTNQPQHFGDGTRLSIL.

In its sample, this clone was seen a few times. The V call is TRBV19, the J call TRBJ1-1, with TRBD1 as a possible D gene (5 bases). The CDR3 runs to 13 residues. The V and J ends lost 4 bases and 4 bases respectively, with 10 bases between them. CDR1 is LNHDA and CDR2 is SQIVND in the germline V gene (reference sequence). Written as DNA, the CDR3 is TGTGCCAGTAGTAAGCAGGGTCCCACTGAAGCTTTCTTT. Amino acids: CASSKQGPTEAFF.